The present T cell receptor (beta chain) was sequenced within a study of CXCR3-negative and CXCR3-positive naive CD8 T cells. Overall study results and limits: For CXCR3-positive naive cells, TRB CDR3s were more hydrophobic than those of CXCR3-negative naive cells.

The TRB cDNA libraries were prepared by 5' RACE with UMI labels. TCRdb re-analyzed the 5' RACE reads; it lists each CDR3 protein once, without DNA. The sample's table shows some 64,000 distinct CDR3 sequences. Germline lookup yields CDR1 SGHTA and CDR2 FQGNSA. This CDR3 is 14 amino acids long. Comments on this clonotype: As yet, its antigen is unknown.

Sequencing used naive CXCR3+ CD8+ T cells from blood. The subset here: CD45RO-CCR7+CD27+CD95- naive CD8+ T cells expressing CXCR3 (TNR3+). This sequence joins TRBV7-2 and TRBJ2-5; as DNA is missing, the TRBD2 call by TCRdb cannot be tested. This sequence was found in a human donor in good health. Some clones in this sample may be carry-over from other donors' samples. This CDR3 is CASSFLAGALGQYF.